The 10 T cell receptor beta chains below were found in one sample sequenced in a study of Graves' ophthalmopathy and Graves' hyperthyroidism. Amplified material comprised TCR beta CDR3 regions derived from RNA transcripts. First-round RT-PCR used HTBI primers; second-round multiplex PCR followed. MiXCR, run by TCRdb on the multiplex PCR reads, gives a single entry per CDR3 protein. This table has more than 300,000 distinct CDR3 sequences, over 15% appearing once. The source material was peripheral blood. These receptors originate from a young woman with stable Graves' hyperthyroidism.

There are many counts of this clonotype. The rearrangement joins TRBV19 to TRBJ2-7; 10 nucleotides align to TRBD1. The CDR3 extends over 13 amino acids. J was trimmed by 6 bases and V by 6 bases; bases with no gene match: 5. Germline V gene sequence: CDR1 LNHDA, CDR2 SQIVND (reference sequence). The CDR3 bases are TGTGCCAGTAGGCCGGGACAGGGGTCCGAGCAGTACTTC. Its translation: CASRPGQGSEQYF.

At least ten counts were recorded for this clonotype. The V and J genes are TRBV16 and TRBJ1-2; D is perhaps TRBD1 (6 bases). The germline V gene has CDR1 KGHSY and CDR2 FQNENV. CDR3 size: 14 residues. The V end was cut by 2 bases, the J end by 4 bases, with 11 bases between. CDR3 DNA sequence: TGTGCCAGCAGCCAACAGGACAGTTCCTATGGCTACACCTTC. Translation gives CASSQQDSSYGYTF.

The CDR3 nucleotides read TGTGCCAGCAGTTTTGACAGGGGGCGGGTGAACACTGAAGCTTTCTTT. This encodes CASSFDRGRVNTEAFF. The V and J genes are TRBV6-2 or TRBV6-3 and TRBJ1-1; 10 bases are shared with TRBD1. The length of the CDR3 is 16 residues. Trimming removed 4 bases from V and 0 bases from J; junction bases left unmatched: 5. Per the germline V gene, CDR1 is MNHEY and CDR2 is SVGEGT.

This clonotype was found many times. This sequence joins TRBV15 and TRBJ1-6; D call uncertain. CDR1 is LNHNV and CDR2 is YYDKDF in the germline V gene (reference sequence). The CDR3 loop spans 15 amino acids. V was clipped by 1 base and J by 5 bases, with 9 bases between them. In DNA, the CDR3 is TGTGCCACCAGCAGAGGGGCCACCCATAATTCACCCCTCCACTTT. The encoded protein is CATSRGATHNSPLHF. Looking up the rest from reference TRBV15 and TRBJ1-6 gives the full variable domain: DAMVIQNPRYQVTQFGKPVTLSCSQTLNHNVMYWYQQKSSQAPKLLFHYYDKDFNNEADTPDNFQSRRPNTSFCFLDIRSPGLGDTAMYLCATSRGATHNSPLHFGNGTRLTVT.

This clonotype was detected many times. The genes are TRBV7-2 and TRBJ2-7, with D perhaps assigned TRBD1 or TRBD2 (5 bases each). CDR1 SGHTA and CDR2 FQGNSA come from the germline V gene. CDR3 length: 14 amino acids. Trimming removed 5 bases at V and 2 bases at J, with 13 bases between. The CDR3 here is CASSRGYPAYEQYF. In DNA, the CDR3 is TGTGCCAGCAGCCGGGGCTACCCCGCCTACGAGCAGTACTTC.

In this sample, this clonotype turned up many times. V usage is TRBV29-1 and J usage is TRBJ2-2; D is undetermined. Trimming cost V 4 bases and J 2 bases, with 5 bases left between them. The CDR3 has 12 residues. In germline, CDR1 is SQVTM, CDR2 ANQGSEA. The CDR3 loop reads CSVAPNTGELFF. CDR3 coding DNA: TGCAGCGTTGCACCAAACACCGGGGAGCTGTTTTTT.

This clonotype was counted a few times. The chain joins TRBV7-2 to TRBJ1-1; D call uncertain. V was cut by 6 bases and J by 3 bases, with 11 bases left in between. CDR3 size: 13 residues. Germline V gene sequence: CDR1 SGHTA, CDR2 FQGNSA. The CDR3 protein is CASRAGGYTEAFF. The CDR3 DNA sequence: TGTGCCAGCAGGGCTGGCGGATACACTGAAGCTTTCTTT.

This clonotype was counted at least ten times. The rearrangement links TRBV12-3 or TRBV12-4 to TRBJ2-7, with 8 bases lining up with TRBD1. The CDR3 length is 19 residues. Trimming cost V 3 bases and J 2 bases; bases outside gene matches: 18. The CDR3 sequence: CASSFFWARDRPKAYEQYF. DNA of the CDR3: TGTGCCAGCAGTTTCTTTTGGGCCAGGGACAGGCCTAAGGCCTACGAGCAGTACTTC.

This clonotype was recorded many times. The chain uses TRBV9 and TRBJ1-2; D possibly corresponds to TRBD1 (6 bases). This CDR3 has 16 residues. Germline loops: CDR1 SGDLS, CDR2 YYNGEE. The ends were cut back, 3 bases at V and 3 bases at J, with 18 bases in the middle. Here the CDR3 reads CASSARLDRRDYGYTF. The CDR3 DNA follows: TGTGCCAGCAGCGCAAGATTGGACAGAAGGGACTATGGCTACACCTTC.

This clonotype was observed many times. This rearrangement joins TRBV7-2 to TRBJ2-5; 8 bases are a match to TRBD2. The CDR3 runs to 19 residues. CDR1 and CDR2 from the germline V gene are SGHTA and FQGNSA. The ends lost 0 bases at V and 2 bases at J; junction bases unmatched: 14. This CDR3 is CASSLALVYAGGLQETQYF. The CDR3 nucleotides read TGTGCCAGCAGCTTAGCGCTAGTTTACGCGGGAGGTCTACAAGAGACCCAGTACTTC.